Sequencing of this T cell receptor (beta chain) was carried out in a study of blood T cell repertoires in COVID-19. About the study: PBMCs, B-cell-depleted T cells, or T cells provided the cDNA or gDNA that made up the material.

This clone came up once. Germline CDR1 WNHNN, CDR2 SYGVQD (reference sequence). V gave up 0 bases and J gave up 4 bases, with 20 bases separating them. This CDR3 spans 18 amino acids. Authors' processing steps: Estimated nucleated cell counts came from reference gene primer amplification. Profiled with immunoSEQ multiplex PCR; TCRdb holds only in-frame clones, not every one. That table supplies the V and J calls and clone size; D and trimming were determined from the DNA. The repertoire holds hundreds of thousands of clones, with 70% to 90% as singletons. Sequencing input: peripheral blood. The chain joins TRBV10-1 to TRBJ2-3; perhaps TRBD2 as D (6 bases). This sequence was found in a woman aged 18-30 years who had recovered from COVID-19. The CDR3 spells CASSESIAQSPSADTQYF. The CDR3 DNA follows: TGCGCCAGCAGTGAGTCGATTGCACAGAGCCCTAGCGCAGATACGCAGTATTTT.